Listed below are T cell receptor beta chains from one sample, sequenced in a study of molecular identifiers for immune sequencing clone quantification. MiXCR, run by TCRdb on the PCR reads, gives a single entry per CDR3 protein. This sample has over 600,000 distinct CDR3 sequences, with 20% found just once. Material for sequencing was naive CD8+ T cells from blood, with Jurkat cell RNA spiked in. The receptor source for this set is a human donor in good health. Some libraries in this study had Jurkat cell RNA spiked in. Each CDR3 is given with its conserved first and last residue. Fields, in order: V gene, D gene, J gene, clone size, CDR3 protein, CDR3 DNA. A D gene is named only where the DNA matches it firmly. Size values are once, few and many counts, or a class for expanded clones, and some rows have none.

>TRBV7-9|TRBD2|TRBJ2-3|many
CASSLTLAGADTQYF
TGTGCCAGCAGCTTAACGCTAGCGGGAGCAGATACGCAGTATTTT
>TRBV10-3|.|TRBJ2-7|few
CAISESFRSEQYF
TGTGCCATCAGTGAGTCTTTTCGTAGCGAGCAGTACTTC
>TRBV6-1|.|TRBJ2-2|.
CASSEFRTPTGELFF
TGTGCCAGCAGTGAATTCCGGACCCCAACCGGGGAGCTGTTTTTT
>TRBV7-2|TRBD1|TRBJ2-3|.
CASSPKEGTGTLFSTDTQYF
TGTGCCAGCAGCCCGAAGGAGGGGACAGGAACCCTTTTTAGCACAGATACGCAGTATTTT
>TRBV4-2|.|TRBJ2-7|.
CASSQDLSATYEQYF
TGTGCCAGCAGCCAAGATCTGAGTGCCACCTACGAGCAGTACTTC
>TRBV2|TRBD1|TRBJ1-5|.
CASSPGQGGGQPRHF
TGTGCCAGCAGCCCGGGACAGGGCGGCGGTCAGCCCCGGCATTTT
>TRBV5-1|TRBD2|TRBJ2-7|many
CASSLPRPKREATEQYF
TGCGCCAGCAGCTTGCCGAGACCCAAGCGGGAGGCCACCGAGCAGTACTTC
>TRBV7-6|.|TRBJ2-2|few
CASSPSSRYTGELFF
TGTGCCAGCAGTCCCTCCAGTCGATACACCGGGGAGCTGTTTTTT
>TRBV6-6|.|TRBJ2-7|.
CASSYSRDHSYEQYF
TGTGCCAGCAGTTACTCCAGGGACCACTCCTACGAGCAGTACTTC
>TRBV9|.|TRBJ1-6|many
CASSVSGALNSPLHF
TGTGCCAGCAGCGTCTCGGGGGCTCTTAATTCACCCCTCCACTTT
>TRBV6-2/TRBV6-3|.|TRBJ2-3|many
CASSYARGAGGADTQYF
TGTGCCAGCAGTTACGCCAGGGGAGCGGGCGGTGCAGATACGCAGTATTTT
>TRBV7-8|.|TRBJ1-2|.
CASSIRDGKYHGYTF
TGTGCCAGCAGCATCCGGGACGGAAAGTACCATGGCTACACCTTC
>TRBV12-3/TRBV12-4|TRBD2|TRBJ2-3|many
CASSLVLAGEADTQYF
TGTGCCAGCAGTTTAGTGCTAGCGGGGGAGGCAGATACGCAGTATTTT
>TRBV29-1|TRBD2|TRBJ2-7|many
CSVKLAISYEQYF
TGCAGCGTTAAACTAGCGATCTCCTACGAGCAGTACTTC
>TRBV29-1|.|TRBJ2-3|.
CSVDAGPLKPPKPQVHTDTQYF
TGCAGCGTTGATGCCGGGCCTCTGAAACCCCCCAAACCCCAAGTACACACAGATACGCAGTATTTT
>TRBV7-6|TRBD1|TRBJ1-1|.
CASGLAGRQGAETEAFF
TGTGCCAGCGGCTTAGCAGGTCGACAGGGGGCAGAGACTGAAGCTTTCTTT
>TRBV20-1|TRBD1|TRBJ1-1|few
CSVGQGGIEAFF
TGCAGTGTCGGTCAGGGGGGGATTGAAGCTTTCTTT
>TRBV7-2|.|TRBJ1-3|.
CASSLRQVRVDTIHF
TGTGCCAGCAGCTTAAGACAGGTCCGGGTCGACACCATACATTTT
>TRBV2|.|TRBJ2-5|many
CAFSGQAQETQYF
TGTGCCTTCTCTGGGCAGGCCCAAGAGACCCAGTACTTC
>TRBV5-3|.|TRBJ1-5|.
CASSFDIRSNQPQHF
TGTGCCAGCAGCTTCGACATCAGAAGCAATCAGCCCCAGCATTTT
>TRBV12-3/TRBV12-4|.|TRBJ1-5|many
CASSLAGTNQPQHF
TGTGCCAGCAGTTTAGCAGGGACCAATCAGCCCCAGCATTTT
>TRBV28|TRBD1|TRBJ2-7|many
CASSSYRGLPGEQYF
TGTGCCAGCAGTTCCTACAGGGGCCTCCCCGGCGAGCAGTACTTC
>TRBV5-6|.|TRBJ1-2|.
CASTPFPVPVYGYTF
TGTGCCAGCACCCCTTTTCCGGTCCCTGTCTATGGCTACACCTTC
>TRBV7-9|.|TRBJ1-2|many
CASSLDALGYTF
TGTGCCAGCAGCTTAGATGCACTTGGCTACACCTTC
>TRBV7-9|.|TRBJ2-7|many
CASSNDNAYEQYF
TGTGCCAGCTCCAACGACAATGCCTACGAGCAGTACTTC
>TRBV7-6|.|TRBJ1-5|many
CASSLMDSDNQPQHF
TGTGCCAGCAGCTTAATGGACAGTGACAATCAGCCCCAGCATTTT
>TRBV27|.|TRBJ1-1|many
CASRTIQMNTEAFF
TGTGCCAGCAGGACCATTCAAATGAACACTGAAGCTTTCTTT
>TRBV11-2|.|TRBJ1-1|.
CASSSQSPEAFF
TGTGCCAGCAGCTCGCAAAGCCCTGAAGCTTTCTTT
>TRBV6-5|.|TRBJ1-4|few
CASSYSVNRVHANEKLFF
TGTGCCAGCAGTTACTCAGTAAACAGGGTCCATGCTAATGAAAAACTGTTTTTT
>TRBV4-3|.|TRBJ2-1|many
CASPSPVQPHNEQFF
TGCGCCAGCCCCTCCCCGGTCCAACCCCACAATGAGCAGTTCTTC
>TRBV6-5|.|TRBJ2-3|.
CASSYNNALGLPGDTRYF
TGTGCCAGCAGTTATAACAATGCTCTGGGACTCCCGGGGGATACGCGGTATTTT
>TRBV12-3/TRBV12-4|.|TRBJ2-1|few
CASSTPSRRDSPNSYNEQFF
TGTGCCAGCAGTACCCCATCGCGGAGGGACTCTCCGAACTCCTACAATGAGCAGTTCTTC
>TRBV5-1|TRBD2|TRBJ2-5|few
CASSGRTSGLLFQETQYF
TGCGCCAGCAGCGGGAGGACTAGCGGGCTCCTTTTCCAAGAGACCCAGTACTTC
>TRBV7-2|.|TRBJ2-3|.
CVSSTLGTDTQYF
TGTGTCAGCAGCACCTTGGGTACAGATACGCAGTATTTT
>TRBV2|.|TRBJ2-1|many
CASGDTLGVHEQFF
TGTGCCAGCGGGGACACCCTTGGGGTCCATGAGCAGTTCTTC
>TRBV2|TRBD2|TRBJ2-5|few
CASSGTGTSFETQYF
TGTGCCAGCAGTGGTACCGGGACTAGTTTTGAGACCCAGTACTTC
>TRBV29-1|.|TRBJ2-7|.
CSVVPDSGAYEQYF
TGCAGCGTTGTCCCGGACAGTGGGGCCTACGAGCAGTACTTC
>TRBV5-3|TRBD2|TRBJ2-7|.
CASSLATSGTTYEQYF
TGTGCCAGCAGCTTAGCTACTAGCGGGACAACCTACGAGCAGTACTTC
>TRBV27|.|TRBJ2-5|many
CASSLVLGGNPQETQYF
TGTGCCAGCAGTTTAGTACTTGGGGGGAATCCCCAAGAGACCCAGTACTTC
>TRBV6-2/TRBV6-3|.|TRBJ2-7|many
CASSLAPNEQYF
TGTGCCAGCAGTCTGGCCCCAAACGAGCAGTACTTC
>TRBV14|TRBD1|TRBJ1-2|.
CASGPLTGDLNYGYTF
TGTGCCAGCGGCCCATTGACAGGGGATCTTAACTATGGCTACACCTTC
>TRBV4-2|TRBD1|TRBJ1-1|many
CASSQGPGTGAEAFF
TGTGCCAGCAGCCAAGGACCCGGGACAGGGGCTGAAGCTTTCTTT
>TRBV30|TRBD2|TRBJ2-7|many
CAWGASGGREQYF
TGTGCCTGGGGCGCTAGCGGGGGACGCGAGCAGTACTTC
>TRBV6-5|.|TRBJ2-3|few
CASSYSGVADTQYF
TGTGCCAGCAGTTACTCAGGGGTGGCAGATACGCAGTATTTT